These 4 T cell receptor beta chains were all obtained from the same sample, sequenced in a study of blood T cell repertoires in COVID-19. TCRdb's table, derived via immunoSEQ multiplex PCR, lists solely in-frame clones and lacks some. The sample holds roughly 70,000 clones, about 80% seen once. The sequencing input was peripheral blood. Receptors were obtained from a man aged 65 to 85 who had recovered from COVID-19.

As DNA, the CDR3 is TGCGCCAGCAGCTTGGGAGTTGGCGGGAGCGCAGATACGCAGTATTTT. Its protein product is CASSLGVGGSADTQYF. V and J are TRBV5-1 and TRBJ2-3; 7 bases align to TRBD2. Germline V lookup: CDR1 SGHRS, CDR2 YFSETQ. With V trimmed by 0 bases and J by 4 bases, 8 bases remained unmatched. This CDR3 comprises 16 residues.

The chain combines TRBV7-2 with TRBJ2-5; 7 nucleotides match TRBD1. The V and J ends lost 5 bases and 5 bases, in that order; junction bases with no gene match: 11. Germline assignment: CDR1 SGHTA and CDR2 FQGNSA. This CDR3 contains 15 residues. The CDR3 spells CASSIRTGIGETQYF. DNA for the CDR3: TGTGCCAGCAGCATCAGGACAGGAATAGGGGAGACCCAGTACTTC.

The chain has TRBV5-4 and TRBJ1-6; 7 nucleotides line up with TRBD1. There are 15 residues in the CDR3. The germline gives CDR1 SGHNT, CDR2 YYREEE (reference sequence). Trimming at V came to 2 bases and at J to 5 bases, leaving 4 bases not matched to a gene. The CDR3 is CASSFRDSNNSPLHF. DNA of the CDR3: TGTGCCAGCAGCTTCCGGGACAGCAATAATTCACCCCTCCACTTT. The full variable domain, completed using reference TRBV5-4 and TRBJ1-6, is ETGVTQSPTHLIKTRGQQVTLRCSSQSGHNTVSWYQQALGQGPQFIFQYYREEENGRGNFPPRFSGLQFPNYSSELNVNALELDDSALYLCASSFRDSNNSPLHFGNGTRLTVT.

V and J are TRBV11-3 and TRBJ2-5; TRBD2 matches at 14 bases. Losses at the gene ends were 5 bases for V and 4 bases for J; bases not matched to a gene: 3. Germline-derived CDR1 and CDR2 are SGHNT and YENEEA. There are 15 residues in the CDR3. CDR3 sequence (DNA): TGTGCCAGCAGCGTGACTAGCGGGAGGGTAGAGACCCAGTACTTC. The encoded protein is CASSVTSGRVETQYF.